What follows are 31 T cell receptor beta chains derived from one specimen sequenced in a study of spatial heterogeneity in lung cancer. Indicated time point: sample taken at primary tumor resection. Their specific antigens are unknown. The study's findings and limits: Tumoral mutation counts were tracked by counts of expanded intratumoral alpha and beta TCRs.

MiXCR, run by TCRdb on the 5' RACE reads, gives a single entry per CDR3 protein. This table holds fewer than 1,500 distinct CDR3 sequences, roughly 30% found once. The sequences come from lung tumor tissue, collected at surgery. The receptors stem from a male donor with early-stage non-small cell lung cancer.

In its sample, this clonotype was seen a few times. This beta chain was picked up by a library intended for alpha chains and is off target, so its count carries little meaning. CDR3 amino acids: CASSQTGYNEQFF. The CDR3 coding sequence is TGTGCCAGCAGCCAAACAGGGTACAATGAGCAGTTCTTC. The chain employs TRBV12-3 or TRBV12-4 and TRBJ2-1; a weak D match, TRBD1 (6 bases). The CDR3 extends over 13 amino acids. Trimming removed 6 bases at V and 4 bases at J, with 10 bases between.

Turning to this clonotype: In a library made to pick up alpha chains, this beta chain is a stray read with a size that means little. The chain employs TRBV10-1 and TRBJ1-5, with D hard to call. The germline V gene encodes CDR1 WNHNN and CDR2 SYGVQD (reference sequence). The length of the CDR3 is 15 residues. Trimming shortened V by 4 bases and J by 1 base, and 11 bases separated the two germline ends. CDR3 amino acids: CASSVGAESNQPQHF. DNA for the CDR3: TGCGCCAGCAGTGTTGGTGCAGAAAGCAATCAGCCCCAGCATTTT.

In its sample, this clonotype ranks as large. A library made for alpha chains picked up this beta chain off target, so its size means little. The chain combines TRBV12-3 or TRBV12-4 with TRBJ2-1; D could derive from TRBD1 or TRBD2 (6 bases each). The CDR3 spans 19 residues. With 2 bases removed from V and 4 bases from J, the gap between germline ends came to 24 bases. As DNA, the CDR3 is TGTGCCAGCAGTTTATTCATCCTCAAGGGGGGTACCCTATACAATGAGCAGTTCTTC. Encoded protein: CASSLFILKGGTLYNEQFF.

For this clonotype: This beta chain is an off-target read within a library intended for alpha chains, so its frequency means little. The chain is built from TRBV6-5 and TRBJ2-3; D is perhaps TRBD2 (6 bases). The germline CDR1 and CDR2 sequences are MNHEY and SVGAGI. This CDR3 region has 15 residues. The V end lost 2 bases, the J end lost 4 bases, and 13 bases lay between the germline ends. The CDR3 loop reads CASSYMRDMADTQYF. As DNA, the CDR3 is TGTGCCAGCAGTTACATGCGGGATATGGCAGATACGCAGTATTTT.

As for this clonotype: Little can be read into the size of this beta chain, an off-target read in a library designed for alpha chains. The chain has TRBV28 and TRBJ2-1, with a possible D match to TRBD2 (6 bases). From germline, CDR1 is MDHEN and CDR2 SYDVKM. This CDR3 region has 15 residues. V lost 5 bases, J lost 10 bases, and 21 bases lay in between. The CDR3 bases are TGTGCCAGCAGTCCTGGAGGGGCTAGCCAAATAGAGCAGTTCTTC. Amino acid sequence: CASSPGGASQIEQFF.

This clonotype was counted a few times. The size of this beta chain means little, since it is a stray read in a library made for alpha chains. This chain links TRBV24-1 with TRBJ2-1; 7 bases line up with TRBD2. V gave up 6 bases and J gave up 1 base; unmatched junction bases: 8. The CDR3 totals 16 residues. Germline V gene lookup returns CDR1 KGHDR and CDR2 SFDVKD. DNA of the CDR3: TGTGCCACCAGTCAAGCCGGGGGGAGATCCTACAATGAGCAGTTCTTC. Translated, it gives CATSQAGGRSYNEQFF.

Concerning this clonotype: Found in a library prepared for alpha chains, this beta chain is an off-target read, and its abundance has little meaning. V is TRBV20-1 and J is TRBJ2-3; 7 bases fit TRBD1. V dropped 6 bases and J dropped 3; count of bases not matched to a gene: 3. The CDR3 is 12 residues long. Germline V gene sequence: CDR1 DFQATT, CDR2 SNEGSKA (reference sequence). The CDR3 here is CSAPGQTDTQYF. The CDR3 region has the DNA TGCAGTGCCCCGGGACAGACAGATACGCAGTATTTT.

On this clonotype itself: This beta chain appears as a stray read in a library generated for alpha chains; its size is not informative. This chain uses TRBV12-3 or TRBV12-4 with TRBJ2-3; D gene ambiguous. The CDR3 totals 13 residues. Trimming stripped 6 bases from V and 8 bases from J, with 15 bases between. The CDR3 coding sequence is TGTGCCAGCAGCTTAAGGGAAGTCAGTACGCAGTATTTT. It yields the protein CASSLREVSTQYF.

This clonotype was seen only a few times. This beta chain turned up in a library designed for alpha chains; as an off-target read, its abundance says little. The chain joins TRBV6-6 to TRBJ2-7; a possible D gene is TRBD2 (5 bases). The CDR3 spans 14 residues. Between the trimmed V and J ends, which lost 4 bases and 6 bases, there was a span of 16 bases. Germline loops: CDR1 MNHNY, CDR2 SVGAGI (reference sequence). The CDR3 sequence is CASSSQTLEGEQYF. Written as DNA, the CDR3 is TGTGCCAGCAGTTCCCAGACATTAGAGGGCGAGCAGTACTTC.

As concerns this clonotype: Found in a library prepared for alpha chains, this beta chain is an off-target read, and its abundance has little meaning. This sequence joins TRBV5-1 and TRBJ2-1; 7 positions agree with TRBD1. Trimming cost V 5 bases and J 6 bases; bases outside gene matches: 5. Germline values: CDR1 SGHRS, CDR2 YFSETQ. The CDR3 sequence is 13 residues long. The CDR3 nucleotides are TGCGCCAGCAGGCGTACAGGGGTCAATGAGCAGTTCTTC. Translated, it gives CASRRTGVNEQFF. Using reference TRBV5-1 and TRBJ2-1 for the parts outside the CDR3, the full variable domain is KAGVTQTPRYLIKTRGQQVTLSCSPISGHRSVSWYQQTPGQGLQFLFEYFSETQRNKGNFPGRFSGRQFSNSRSEMNVSTLELGDSALYLCASRRTGVNEQFFGPGTRLTVL.

Details on this clonotype: The library was built for alpha chains, so this beta chain is an off-target read and its size means little. This chain links TRBV19 with TRBJ2-7, with D unresolved. This CDR3 has 14 residues. V was clipped by 3 bases and J by 0 bases, with 9 bases between them. Looked up from germline, CDR1 is LNHDA and CDR2 is SQIVND (reference sequence). The DNA for the CDR3 is TGTGCCAGTAGTATTCAGCCGGACTCCTACGAGCAGTACTTC. Translation: CASSIQPDSYEQYF.

This clonotype turned up a few times. Because this beta chain is a stray read in a library intended to capture alpha chains, its abundance should not be given much weight. The rearrangement links TRBV30 to TRBJ2-7; D not resolved. This CDR3 is built from 14 residues. V lost 1 base, J lost 0 bases, and 10 bases lay in between. Looked up from germline, CDR1 is GTSNPN and CDR2 is SVGIG (reference sequence). CDR3 amino acids: CAWSEGGASYEQYF. The CDR3 DNA sequence: TGTGCCTGGAGTGAGGGCGGAGCCTCCTACGAGCAGTACTTC. Using reference TRBV30 and TRBJ2-7 for the parts outside the CDR3, the full variable domain is SQTIHQWPATLVQPVGSPLSLECTVEGTSNPNLYWYRQAAGRGLQLLFYSVGIGQISSEVPQNLSASRPQDRQFILSSKKLLLSDSGFYLCAWSEGGASYEQYFGPGTRLTVT.

Of note for this clonotype: Within a library made for alpha chains, this beta chain is off target, and its count is uninformative. J is TRBJ2-3 and V is TRBV18; TRBD2 matches 7 bases. The trim removed 6 bases at V and 5 bases at J, leaving 8 bases unmatched. This CDR3 is built from 14 residues. The germline V gene has CDR1 KGHSH and CDR2 LQKENI. CDR3 loop: CASSRNGRQDTQYF. The CDR3, as DNA: TGTGCCAGCTCCCGAAACGGGAGGCAAGATACGCAGTATTTT.

In this sample, this clonotype is large. The library was designed around alpha chains, so this beta chain is a stray read whose abundance carries little weight. The chain is built from TRBV6-2 or TRBV6-3 and TRBJ2-7; no clear D. Germline loops: CDR1 MNHEY, CDR2 SVGEGT. V gave up 6 bases and J gave up 6 bases, with 12 bases separating them. The CDR3 has 12 residues. The chain's CDR3 is CASSPLGSEQYF. The DNA of the CDR3 is TGTGCCAGCAGCCCTCTAGGTTCCGAGCAGTACTTC.

Turning to this clonotype: This beta chain turned up in a library designed for alpha chains; as an off-target read, its abundance says little. The chain carries TRBV20-1 and TRBJ2-1; no clear D gene. Trimming removed 0 bases from V and 9 bases from J, with 15 bases in between. This CDR3 is 14 amino acids long. CDR1 is DFQATT, CDR2 SNEGSKA, per germline (reference sequence). The CDR3 region has the DNA TGCAGTGCTAGAGATGAAATAGCCCGCCGTGAGCAGTTCTTC. This sequence encodes CSARDEIARREQFF.

This clonotype was seen only a few times. The library was built for alpha chains, so this beta chain is an off-target read and its size means little. The chain carries TRBV6-6 and TRBJ2-7, with TRBD1 as a possible D gene (6 bases). Germline V gene data show CDR1 as MNHNY and CDR2 as SVGAGI (reference sequence). The V and J ends lost 6 bases and 6 bases respectively, with 12 bases between them. This CDR3 has 12 residues. The chain's CDR3 is CASRTVGGEQYF. For the CDR3, the DNA is TGTGCCAGCAGAACGGTAGGGGGCGAGCAGTACTTC.

A note on this clonotype: With the library built for alpha chains, this beta chain is off target and its frequency is not meaningful. This chain uses TRBV2 with TRBJ2-1, with D perhaps being TRBD1 or TRBD2 (7 bases each). This CDR3 contains 14 residues. From germline, CDR1 is SNHLY and CDR2 FYNNEI. The germline V and J ends were trimmed by 8 bases and 6 bases, with 17 bases remaining between them. CDR3 sequence (DNA): TGTGCCAGCTTGAGGGAGGGGGCAAGCAATGAGCAGTTCTTC. The encoded protein is CASLREGASNEQFF.

Turning to this clonotype: Since the library was made to target alpha chains, this beta chain is a stray read and its abundance is not meaningful. The rearrangement links TRBV7-9 to TRBJ2-5; 7 bases match TRBD2. The CDR3 length is 14 residues. Germline V lookup: CDR1 SEHNR, CDR2 FQNEAQ (reference sequence). The ends lost 4 bases at V and 3 bases at J; junction bases unmatched: 5. The CDR3 is CASSSAGTKETQYF. The CDR3 nucleotides are TGTGCCAGCAGCTCAGCCGGGACTAAAGAGACCCAGTACTTC.

By share of the sample, this clonotype is large. This beta chain is off target for a library built for alpha chains, so its abundance means little. The rearrangement joins TRBV7-3 to TRBJ2-5; unclear D gene. The germline gives CDR1 SGHTA, CDR2 FQGTGA. The CDR3 is 13 residues long. Trimming took off 5 bases at V and 5 bases at J, with 12 bases between the two ends. The CDR3 loop reads CASSPARSETQYF. CDR3 DNA: TGTGCCAGCAGCCCGGCCCGTAGTGAGACCCAGTACTTC.

Turning to this clonotype: The library was prepared for alpha chains; this beta chain is a stray read, so its frequency means little. This sequence joins TRBV6-5 and TRBJ2-1; D possibly corresponds to TRBD1 (5 bases). The CDR3 runs to 15 residues. The germline V gene has CDR1 MNHEY and CDR2 SVGAGI. Trimming pared 7 bases from V and 4 bases from J, leaving 17 bases between. The CDR3 DNA sequence: TGTGCCAGCATTTATACAGGAAAGGGGTACAATGAGCAGTTCTTC. It codes for CASIYTGKGYNEQFF.

Concerning this clonotype: A library prepared for alpha chains yielded this beta chain as an off-target read; its size is of little meaning. The J gene is TRBJ2-7, the V gene TRBV7-9; D not certain. Trimming took 3 bases from V and 5 from J, leaving 11 bases between them. The CDR3 spans 13 residues. Germline assignment: CDR1 SEHNR and CDR2 FQNEAQ (reference sequence). Here the CDR3 DNA reads TGTGCCAGCAGCTTGCGAGGACCAGACGAGCAGTACTTC. As protein: CASSLRGPDEQYF.

On this clonotype: This beta chain is an unintended read in a library built for alpha chains; its size means little. V gene TRBV12-3 or TRBV12-4 combines with J gene TRBJ2-7; D possibly uses TRBD1 or TRBD2 (5 bases each). The CDR3 loop spans 14 amino acids. Trimming removed 5 bases at V and 3 bases at J, with 14 bases between. The CDR3 region is CASSLRRDDYEQYF. The CDR3 DNA sequence: TGTGCCAGCAGTCTTCGCCGGGACGACTACGAGCAGTACTTC.

As to this clonotype: The library was built for alpha chains, so this beta chain is an off-target read and its size means little. The gene calls are TRBV5-4 and TRBJ2-3; D gene ambiguous. Trimming stripped 2 bases from V and 3 bases from J, with 4 bases between. There are 12 residues in the CDR3. CDR1 and CDR2 (germline): SGHNT, YYREEE (reference sequence). CDR3 DNA: TGTGCCAGCAGCTTTCTTACAGATACGCAGTATTTT. Translation gives CASSFLTDTQYF.

In regard to this clonotype: Because the library targeted alpha chains, this beta chain is an off-target read whose size means little. This rearrangement joins TRBV6-5 to TRBJ2-7; no clear D gene. Germline V gives CDR1 MNHEY, CDR2 SVGAGI. The CDR3 sequence is 14 residues long. V dropped 8 bases and J dropped 3 bases, with 17 bases sitting between them. The CDR3 is CASGPGGRSYEQYF. The CDR3 nucleotides read TGTGCCAGCGGACCCGGCGGTCGGAGCTACGAGCAGTACTTC.

Concerning this clonotype: The library was prepared for alpha chains; this beta chain is a stray read, so its frequency means little. The chain uses TRBV28 and TRBJ2-3; TRBD1 agrees at 7 bases. This CDR3 is built from 14 residues. The ends lost 7 bases at V and 2 bases at J; junction bases unmatched: 6. Germline loops: CDR1 MDHEN, CDR2 SYDVKM. CDR3 DNA: TGTGCCAGCACCCACAGGGGTCCCACAGATACGCAGTATTTT. Its protein is CASTHRGPTDTQYF.

As to this clonotype: This beta chain appears as a stray read in a library generated for alpha chains; its size is not informative. The chain recombines TRBV11-3 with TRBJ2-1; 7 bases are shared with TRBD2. The CDR3 is 14 amino acids. The germline CDR1 and CDR2 sequences are SGHNT and YENEEA. The junction had 2 bases not matched to a gene; V was cut back by 4 bases and J by 2 bases. The CDR3 here is CASSSGLAYNEQFF. The CDR3 DNA is TGTGCCAGCAGCTCAGGACTAGCCTACAATGAGCAGTTCTTC.

By its share, this clonotype is large (0.1 to 1%). The library was prepared for alpha chains; this beta chain is a stray read, so its frequency means little. The V and J genes are TRBV29-1 and TRBJ2-1, with D hard to call. Per germline, CDR1 SQVTM and CDR2 ANQGSEA. The V gene lost 2 bases and the J gene lost 8 bases, with 10 bases spanning the gap. The CDR3 sequence is 12 residues long. CDR3 sequence reads: CSVETNTDEQFF. CDR3 nucleotide sequence: TGCAGCGTTGAAACAAACACCGATGAGCAGTTCTTC.

Notes on this clonotype: Since the library was made to target alpha chains, this beta chain is a stray read and its abundance is not meaningful. J is TRBJ2-7 and V is TRBV20-1; D unclear. CDR1 and CDR2 from the germline V gene are DFQATT and SNEGSKA (reference sequence). The germline V and J ends were trimmed by 3 bases and 6 bases, with 9 bases remaining between them. The CDR3 is 11 residues long. The CDR3: CSASGQTEQYF. CDR3 nucleotide sequence: TGCAGTGCTAGTGGTCAGACCGAGCAGTACTTC.

In its sample, this clonotype was seen a few times. A library prepared for alpha chains yielded this beta chain as an off-target read; its size is of little meaning. This chain connects TRBV7-3 to TRBJ2-3; weak D call: TRBD1 (5 bases). Trimming shortened V by 0 bases and J by 1 base, and 8 bases separated the two germline ends. CDR1 SGHTA and CDR2 FQGTGA come from the germline V gene. There are 15 residues in the CDR3. The CDR3 DNA reads as TGTGCCAGCAGCTTAACTGGGGCCCGCACAGATACGCAGTATTTT. This gives the protein CASSLTGARTDTQYF.

This clonotype was picked up a small number of times. This beta chain came through as a stray read in a library set up for alpha chains, and its size says little. This sequence joins TRBV19 and TRBJ2-2, with a weak D call TRBD2 (6 bases). The CDR3 is made up of 14 amino acids. Per germline, CDR1 LNHDA and CDR2 SQIVND (reference sequence). Trimming removed 7 bases from V and 2 bases from J, with 11 bases in between. CDR3 in DNA: TGTGCCAGTACCCCGGGACTTAACACCGGGGAGCTGTTTTTT. Amino acids: CASTPGLNTGELFF.

On this clonotype: This beta chain represents an off-target read in a library built for alpha chains; its size is of limited meaning. The chain has TRBV7-9 and TRBJ2-3, with TRBD2 as a possible D gene (5 bases). Deletions cut 5 bases from V and 6 bases from J, with 12 bases between. CDR1 and CDR2 from the germline V gene are SEHNR and FQNEAQ (reference sequence). This CDR3 comprises 13 residues. CDR3 in DNA: TGTGCCAGCAGCCCCCGGTCGGGGGATACGCAGTATTTT. Amino acids: CASSPRSGDTQYF.